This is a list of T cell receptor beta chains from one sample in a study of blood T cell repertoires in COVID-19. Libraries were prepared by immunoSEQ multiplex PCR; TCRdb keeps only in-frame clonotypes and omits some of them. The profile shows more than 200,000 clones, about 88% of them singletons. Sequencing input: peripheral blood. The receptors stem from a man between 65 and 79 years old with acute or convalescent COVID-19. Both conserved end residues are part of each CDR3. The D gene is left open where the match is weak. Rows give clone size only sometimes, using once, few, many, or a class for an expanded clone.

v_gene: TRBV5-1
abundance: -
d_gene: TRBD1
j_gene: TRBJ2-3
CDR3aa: CASRDRGADTQYF
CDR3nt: TGCGCCAGCAGGGACAGGGGCGCAGATACGCAGTATTTT

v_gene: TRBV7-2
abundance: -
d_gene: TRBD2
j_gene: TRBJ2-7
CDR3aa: CASSTSTSGRYEQYF
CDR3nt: TGTGCCAGCAGCACTTCGACTAGCGGAAGATACGAGCAGTACTTC

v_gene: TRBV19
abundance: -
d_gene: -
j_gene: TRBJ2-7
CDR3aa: CASSSPLGHYEQYF
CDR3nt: TGTGCCAGCAGTAGTCCCCTTGGGCACTACGAGCAGTACTTC

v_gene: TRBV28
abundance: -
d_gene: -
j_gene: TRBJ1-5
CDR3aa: CASSPAAGGNQPQHF
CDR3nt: TGTGCCAGCAGCCCCGCGGCGGGGGGGAATCAGCCCCAGCATTTT

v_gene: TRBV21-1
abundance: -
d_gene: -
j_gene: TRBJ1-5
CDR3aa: CASSKRQGVCNQPQHF
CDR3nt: TGTGCCAGCAGCAAACGACAGGGGGTATGCAATCAGCCCCAGCATTTT

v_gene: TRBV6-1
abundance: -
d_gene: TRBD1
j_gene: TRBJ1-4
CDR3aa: CASSVRGPLIQFEKLFF
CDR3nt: TGTGCCAGCAGTGTAAGGGGGCCCCTTATTCAGTTTGAAAAACTGTTTTTT

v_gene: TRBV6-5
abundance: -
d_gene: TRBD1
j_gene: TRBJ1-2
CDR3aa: CASSYGTGGYGYTF
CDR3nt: TGTGCCAGCAGTTACGGGACAGGGGGCTATGGCTACACCTTC

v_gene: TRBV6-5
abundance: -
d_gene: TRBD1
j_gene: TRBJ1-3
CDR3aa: CASSSIDREGNTIYF
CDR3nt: TGTGCCAGCAGTTCCATCGACAGGGAAGGAAACACCATATATTTT

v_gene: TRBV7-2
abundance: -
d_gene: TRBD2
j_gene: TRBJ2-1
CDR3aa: CASSLDRLAGSYNEQFF
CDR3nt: TGTGCCAGCAGCTTAGATCGGCTAGCGGGCTCCTACAATGAGCAGTTCTTC

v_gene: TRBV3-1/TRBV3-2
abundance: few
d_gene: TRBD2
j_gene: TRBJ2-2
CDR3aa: CASSFSGSDTGELFF
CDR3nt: TGTGCCAGCAGCTTTAGCGGGAGTGACACCGGGGAGCTGTTTTTT

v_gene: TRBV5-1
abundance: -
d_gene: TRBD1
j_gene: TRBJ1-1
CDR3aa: CASSQGQGMNTEAFF
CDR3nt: TGCGCCAGCAGCCAGGGACAGGGGATGAACACTGAAGCTTTCTTT

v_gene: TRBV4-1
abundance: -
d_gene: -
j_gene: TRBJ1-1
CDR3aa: CASSQEIRVPAYAGAFF
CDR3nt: TGCGCCAGCAGCCAAGAAATAAGAGTCCCCGCCTACGCGGGGGCTTTCTTT

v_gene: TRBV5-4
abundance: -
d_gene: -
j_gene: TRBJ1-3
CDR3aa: CASSLLRDSGNTIYF
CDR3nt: TGTGCCAGCAGCTTGTTACGGGACTCTGGAAACACCATATATTTT

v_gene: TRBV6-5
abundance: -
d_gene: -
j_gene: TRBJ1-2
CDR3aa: CASTTGVRGYTF
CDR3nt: TGTGCCAGCACCACGGGGGTCAGGGGCTACACCTTC

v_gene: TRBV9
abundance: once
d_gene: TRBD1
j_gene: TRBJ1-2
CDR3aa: CASSPQAQGNYGYTF
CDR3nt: TGTGCCAGCAGCCCCCAAGCACAGGGGAACTATGGCTACACCTTC

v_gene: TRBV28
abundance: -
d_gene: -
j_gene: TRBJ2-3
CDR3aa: CASSLGRGGSTQYF
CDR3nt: TGTGCCAGCAGTTTAGGCAGGGGTGGATCGACGCAGTATTTT

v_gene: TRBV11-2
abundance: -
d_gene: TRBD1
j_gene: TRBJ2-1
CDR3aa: CASSLDNMGQTYNEQFF
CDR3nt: TGTGCCAGCAGCTTAGATAATATGGGACAGACCTACAATGAGCAGTTCTTC

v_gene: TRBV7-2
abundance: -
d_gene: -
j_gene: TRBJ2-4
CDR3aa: CASSLMVRNIQYF
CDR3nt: TGTGCCAGCAGCTTGATGGTGAGGAACATTCAGTACTTC

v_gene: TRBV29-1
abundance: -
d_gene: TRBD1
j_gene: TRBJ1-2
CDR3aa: CSVRSSGTGGSGYTF
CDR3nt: TGCAGCGTTCGATCCTCCGGGACAGGGGGCTCTGGCTACACCTTC

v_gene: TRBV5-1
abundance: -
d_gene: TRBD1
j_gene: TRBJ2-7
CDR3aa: CASSTGDGPPNEQYF
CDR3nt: TGCGCCAGCAGCACAGGGGACGGTCCACCCAACGAGCAGTACTTC

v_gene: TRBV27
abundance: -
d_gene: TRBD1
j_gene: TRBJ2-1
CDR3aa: CATGDRGSQFF
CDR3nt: TGTGCCACCGGGGACAGGGGCTCTCAGTTCTTC

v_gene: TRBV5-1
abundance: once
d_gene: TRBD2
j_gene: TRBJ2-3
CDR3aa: CASSMNSGGRTDTQYF
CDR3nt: TGCGCCAGCAGCATGAATAGCGGGGGACGCACAGATACGCAGTATTTT

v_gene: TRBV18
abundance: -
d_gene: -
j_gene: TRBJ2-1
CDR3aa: CASSPWTVDEQFF
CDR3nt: TGTGCCAGCTCACCATGGACAGTGGATGAGCAGTTCTTC

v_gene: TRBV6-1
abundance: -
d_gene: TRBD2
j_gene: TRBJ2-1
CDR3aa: CASSEWIKAGSYNEQFF
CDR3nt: TGTGCCAGCAGTGAATGGATCAAAGCGGGATCCTACAATGAGCAGTTCTTC

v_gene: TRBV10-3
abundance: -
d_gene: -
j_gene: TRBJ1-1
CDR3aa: CAISELGGNTEAFF
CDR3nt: TGTGCCATCAGTGAGCTAGGGGGGAACACTGAAGCTTTCTTT

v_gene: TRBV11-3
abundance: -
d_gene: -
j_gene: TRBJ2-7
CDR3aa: CASSSGGTGEQYF
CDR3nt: TGTGCCAGCAGCTCCGGGGGAACGGGGGAGCAGTACTTC

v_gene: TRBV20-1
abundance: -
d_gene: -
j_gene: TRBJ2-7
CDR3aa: CSARGGSEQYF
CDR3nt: TGCAGTGCTAGAGGAGGAAGCGAGCAGTACTTC

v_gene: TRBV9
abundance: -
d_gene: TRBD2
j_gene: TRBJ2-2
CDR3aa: CASSVQKGLAGETGELFF
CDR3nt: TGTGCCAGCAGCGTACAGAAGGGACTAGCGGGAGAGACCGGGGAGCTGTTTTTT

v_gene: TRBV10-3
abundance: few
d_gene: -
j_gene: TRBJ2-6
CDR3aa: CAISAQVLLSGANVLTF
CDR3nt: TGTGCCATCAGTGCACAGGTCCTTCTTTCTGGGGCCAACGTCCTGACTTTC

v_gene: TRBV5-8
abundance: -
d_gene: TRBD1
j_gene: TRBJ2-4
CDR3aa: CASSFGTVGGIQYF
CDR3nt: TGTGCCAGCAGCTTCGGGACAGTTGGGGGCATTCAGTACTTC

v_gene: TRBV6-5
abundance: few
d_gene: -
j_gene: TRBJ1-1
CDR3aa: CASSRVGGTEAFF
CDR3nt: TGTGCCAGCAGCCGCGTCGGGGGTACTGAAGCTTTCTTT

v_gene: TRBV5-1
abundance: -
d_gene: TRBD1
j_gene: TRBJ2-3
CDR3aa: CASSLRGQSTDTQYF
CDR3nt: TGCGCCAGCAGCTTGCGGGGACAGAGCACAGATACGCAGTATTTT

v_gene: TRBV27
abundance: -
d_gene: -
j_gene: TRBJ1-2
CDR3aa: CASHPGGRPSYGYTF
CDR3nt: TGTGCCAGCCACCCCGGAGGACGACCATCCTATGGCTACACCTTC

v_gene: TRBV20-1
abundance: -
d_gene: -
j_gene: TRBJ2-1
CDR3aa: CSASGYSHVDRIYNEQFF
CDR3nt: TGCAGTGCTAGTGGGTATTCCCACGTGGACAGAATCTACAATGAGCAGTTCTTC

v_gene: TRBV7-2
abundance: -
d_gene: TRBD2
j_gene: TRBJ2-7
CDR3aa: CASSLSGTSGILGEQYF
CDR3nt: TGTGCCAGCAGCTTGTCCGGGACTAGCGGAATTTTAGGCGAGCAGTACTTC

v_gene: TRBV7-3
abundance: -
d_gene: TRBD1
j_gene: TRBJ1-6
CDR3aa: CASSLGTGSSYNSPLHF
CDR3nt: TGTGCCAGCAGCCTCGGGACAGGGAGCTCCTATAATTCACCCCTCCACTTT

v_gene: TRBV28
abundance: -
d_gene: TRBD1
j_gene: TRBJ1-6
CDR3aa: CASSSGQGASGDSPLHF
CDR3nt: TGTGCCAGCAGCTCCGGACAGGGGGCGAGTGGCGATTCACCCCTCCACTTT

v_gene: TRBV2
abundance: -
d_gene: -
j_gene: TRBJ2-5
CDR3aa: CASSVGAGRQETQYF
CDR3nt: TGTGCCAGCAGTGTTGGCGCGGGACGTCAAGAGACCCAGTACTTC

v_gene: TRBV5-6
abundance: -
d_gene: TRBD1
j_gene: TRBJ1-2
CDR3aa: CASSLPQGVSGYTF
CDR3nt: TGTGCCAGCAGCTTGCCCCAGGGGGTTTCAGGCTACACCTTC

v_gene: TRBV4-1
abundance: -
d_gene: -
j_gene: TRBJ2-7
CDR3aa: CASSQAVGGPYEQYF
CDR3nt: TGCGCCAGCAGCCAAGCGGTAGGAGGCCCCTACGAGCAGTACTTC

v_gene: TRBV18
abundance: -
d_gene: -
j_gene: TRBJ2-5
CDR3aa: CASSRTYQETQYF
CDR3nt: TGTGCCAGCTCACGGACATACCAAGAGACCCAGTACTTC

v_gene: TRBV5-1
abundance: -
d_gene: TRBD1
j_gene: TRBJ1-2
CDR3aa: CASSGDVTGAEAGGYTF
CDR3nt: TGCGCCAGCAGCGGGGACGTAACAGGGGCCGAGGCGGGAGGCTACACCTTC

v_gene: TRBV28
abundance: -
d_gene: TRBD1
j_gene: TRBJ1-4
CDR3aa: CASSSMGDSLRNEKLFF
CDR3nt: TGTGCCAGCAGTTCCATGGGGGACAGTCTGCGTAATGAAAAACTGTTTTTT

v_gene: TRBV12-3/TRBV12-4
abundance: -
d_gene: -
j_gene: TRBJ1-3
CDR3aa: CASNSVGGNTIYF
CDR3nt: TGTGCCAGCAATTCGGTCGGGGGAAACACCATATATTTT

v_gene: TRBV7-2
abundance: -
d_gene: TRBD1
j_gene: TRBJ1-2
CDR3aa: CASSLDTGVGGYTF
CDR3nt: TGTGCCAGCAGCTTAGATACAGGGGTTGGCGGCTACACCTTC

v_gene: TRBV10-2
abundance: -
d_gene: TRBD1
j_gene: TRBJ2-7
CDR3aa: CASRGQGAGEQYF
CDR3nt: TGCGCCAGCAGGGGACAGGGGGCAGGTGAGCAGTACTTC